This T cell receptor (beta chain) was recovered during a study of control samples from healthy donors and cancer patients. Some clones are missing from TCRdb's copy, which holds only in-frame ones; the method was immunoSEQ multiplex PCR. There are 55,000 to 65,000 clones in the sample; around 87% occur only once, and roughly 13% lies in the top ten. Germline CDR1 and CDR2: LNHDA and SQIVND (reference sequence). The V and J ends lost 7 bases and 5 bases, in that order; junction bases with no gene match: 7. This CDR3 is 15 amino acids long. Sequencing was done on a sample of PBMCs. This TCR derives from a woman aged 55-70 years with lung cancer. The rearrangement joins TRBV19 to TRBJ2-2; TRBD1 aligns across 10 bases. CDR3 in amino acids: CASNPGTGVTGELFF. The CDR3 region has the DNA TGTGCCAGTAATCCCGGGACAGGGGTGACCGGGGAGCTGTTTTTT.